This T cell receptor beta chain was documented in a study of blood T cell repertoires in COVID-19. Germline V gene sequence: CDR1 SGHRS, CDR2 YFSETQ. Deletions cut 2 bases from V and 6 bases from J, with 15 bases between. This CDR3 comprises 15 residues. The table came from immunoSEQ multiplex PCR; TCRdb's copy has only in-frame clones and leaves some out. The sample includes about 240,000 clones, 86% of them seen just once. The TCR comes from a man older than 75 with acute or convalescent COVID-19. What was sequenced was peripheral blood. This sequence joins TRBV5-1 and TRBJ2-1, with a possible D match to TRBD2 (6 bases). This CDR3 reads CASSFGLLHLNEQFF. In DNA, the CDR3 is TGCGCCAGCAGCTTCGGACTACTCCACCTCAATGAGCAGTTCTTC.